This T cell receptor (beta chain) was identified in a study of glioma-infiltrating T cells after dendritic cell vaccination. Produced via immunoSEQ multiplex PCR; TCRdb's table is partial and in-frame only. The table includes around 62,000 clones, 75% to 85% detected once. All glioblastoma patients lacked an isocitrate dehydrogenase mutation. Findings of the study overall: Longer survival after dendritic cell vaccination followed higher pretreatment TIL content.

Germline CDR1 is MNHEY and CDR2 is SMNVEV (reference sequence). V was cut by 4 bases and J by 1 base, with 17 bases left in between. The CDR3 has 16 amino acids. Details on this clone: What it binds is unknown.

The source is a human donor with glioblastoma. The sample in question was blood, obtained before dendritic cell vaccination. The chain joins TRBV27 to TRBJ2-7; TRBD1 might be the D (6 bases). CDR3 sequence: CASSSHRVGISYEQYF. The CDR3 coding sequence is TGTGCCAGCAGTTCACACAGGGTGGGCATATCCTACGAGCAGTACTTC.